The source of this T cell receptor beta chain is a study of cytomegalovirus exposure and HLA in healthy donors. Findings and limits, study-wide: The majority of TCR sequences were rare, yet some public TCRs appeared in many donors. Cytomegalovirus association was listed for about 180 TCR beta chains. In the roughly 110 validation repertoires, approximately 94% of cluster scores exceeded 0, per a later analysis.

TCRdb's table, derived via immunoSEQ multiplex PCR, lists solely in-frame clones and lacks some. The table includes approximately 150,000 clones, 86% detected once. Of note for this clone: Its antigen is undetermined.

Per germline, CDR1 MNHEY and CDR2 SVGAGI. The CDR3 is 14 residues long. V was shortened by 2 bases and J by 2 bases, with 10 bases between the two germline ends. The donors formed part of the approximately 120-subject validation cohort, distinct from the approximately 670-subject first cohort. The genes are TRBV6-5 and TRBJ2-7; maybe TRBD1 (6 bases). The clonotype originates from a young man in good health and CMV-seropositive. The sample taken for sequencing was PBMCs. The CDR3 DNA sequence: TGTGCCAGCAGTTACCCTGGGACACCCTACGAGCAGTACTTC. Its translation: CASSYPGTPYEQYF.